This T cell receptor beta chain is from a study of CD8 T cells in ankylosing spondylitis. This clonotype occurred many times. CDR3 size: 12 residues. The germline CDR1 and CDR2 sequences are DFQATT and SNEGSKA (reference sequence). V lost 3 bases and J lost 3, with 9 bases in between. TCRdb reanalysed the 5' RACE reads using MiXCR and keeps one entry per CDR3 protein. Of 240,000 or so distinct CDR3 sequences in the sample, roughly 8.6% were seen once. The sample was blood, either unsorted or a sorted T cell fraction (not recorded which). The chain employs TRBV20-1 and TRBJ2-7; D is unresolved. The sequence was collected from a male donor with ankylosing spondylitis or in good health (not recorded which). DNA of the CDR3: TGCAGTGCTAGTGTGACCCTCTACGAGCAGTACTTC. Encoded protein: CSASVTLYEQYF.